This T cell receptor beta chain was observed in a study of regulatory T cells in long-lasting Graves disease (dated by TCRdb to 2020 to 2023). At the level of the whole study: Newly diagnosed Graves' disease patients had taken antithyroid drugs for less than 3 months. Peripheral blood TCR sequencing and RNA sequencing compared persistent Graves' disease patients with newly diagnosed Graves' disease patients. A total of 35 or so samples were covered by TCR sequencing, comprising roughly 13 persistent and 20 or so newly diagnosed Graves' disease patients. The study was registered as a clinical trial and conducted in China.

Library preparation used multiplex PCR. The run used an Illumina HiSeq 4000. To build TCR beta libraries, CDR3 regions were amplified by Arm-PCR using iRepertoire HTBI primers. PCR products were gel purified before sequencing. Concerning the study's data processing: Gene usage analysis of CDR3 amino acid clonotypes used the 62 TRBV and 11 to 15 TRBJ segments found across samples. COPE and FqMerger were used to merge the filtered high-quality paired reads into contigs. BLAST was used to align contigs to IMGT TRBV, TRBD and TRBJ reference genes, and CDR3 was defined according to IMGT. Highly expanded clones were defined as clonotypes with a frequency above 0.1%. Repertoire diversity was measured by Shannon entropy, and V-J evenness by the Gini coefficient. A clonotype was considered public if more than one individual shared it. TCRdb passed the public sequencing reads through fastp at Q25 and MiXCR, retaining productive beta sequences. Identical CDR3 protein sequences are pooled into one entry, listed with their most common genes and DNA. The authors' filters were not applied to this entry. This sample holds approximately 230,000 distinct CDR3 sequences; approximately 16% were observed only once. The top ten clonotypes cover 22% of the sample.

V is cut by 3 bases and J by 4 bases, and the space between the germline ends is 12 bases. From the cysteine up to the phenylalanine, the CDR3 has a length of 14 residues. The CDR3 DNA has 42 bases and is translated from base 1. For CDR1 and CDR2, the germline V gene lists ENHRY and SYGVKD. Interpreted using the paper, the time point label stands for: newly diagnosed GD, antithyroid drugs for less than 3 months. For both TCR sequencing and RNA sequencing, RNA was extracted from PBMCs in TRIzol. The diagnosis of Graves' disease was made according to American Thyroid Association guidelines. Patients were recruited from an endocrinology department in Xi'an, China. Each patient gave approximately 10 milliliters of peripheral blood, collected in an EDTA anticoagulant tube. Ficoll Paque Plus density gradient separation was used to isolate PBMCs, and no further T cell sorting was done. An Agilent 2100 Bioanalyzer and agarose gel were used to check RNA quality, while a NanoDrop 2000 measured RNA concentration.

The full study reports these points: Sequencing and analysis were limited to the TCR beta chain. Persistent disease showed preferential use of TRBV28, TRBJ1-2 and TRBJ2-5, whereas newly diagnosed disease favored TRBV20-1 and TRBJ2-1. Peripheral blood alone was examined, since thyroid tissue, which constituted the primary lesion, could not be accessed. As a limitation, the authors acknowledged that the small sample size may reduce accuracy. Patients with persistent disease shared more public clonotypes (roughly 2,900) than newly diagnosed patients did (more than 900). Compared with newly diagnosed patients, patients with persistent Graves' disease had lower TCR Shannon entropy and fewer highly expanded clones, which suggests clonal expansion.

There are many counts of this clonotype. It has no known antigen specificity. Nothing much larger sits one base from this clone, and base qualities are not available. The sequence is built from TRBV10-3 and TRBJ2-5; the D match is possibly TRBD1 or TRBD2, with 5 bases aligned in each. This TCR derives from a female donor with Graves disease. Sample: peripheral blood mononuclear cells (PBMCs), taken at new diagnosis, from a patient treated with antithyroid drugs. The CDR3 loop reads CAISDEGLGETQYF. The sequenced DNA: TGTGCCATCAGTGATGAGGGGTTAGGAGAGACCCAGTACTTC.